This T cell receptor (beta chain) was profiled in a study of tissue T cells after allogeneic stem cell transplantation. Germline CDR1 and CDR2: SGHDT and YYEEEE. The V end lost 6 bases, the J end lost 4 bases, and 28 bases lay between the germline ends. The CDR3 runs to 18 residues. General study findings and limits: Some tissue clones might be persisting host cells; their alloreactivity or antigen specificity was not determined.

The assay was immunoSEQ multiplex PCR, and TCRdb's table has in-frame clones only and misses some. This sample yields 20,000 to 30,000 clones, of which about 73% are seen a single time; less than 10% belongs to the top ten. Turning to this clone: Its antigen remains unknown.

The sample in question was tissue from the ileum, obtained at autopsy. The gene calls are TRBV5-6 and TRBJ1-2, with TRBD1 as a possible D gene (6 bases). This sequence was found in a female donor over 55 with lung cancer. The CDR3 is CASTSLGTGSTRSYGYTF. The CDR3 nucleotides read TGTGCCAGCACCTCCTTGGGCACAGGGTCTACTCGAAGCTATGGCTACACCTTC.